This TCR beta chain was identified during a study of blood T cell repertoires in COVID-19. Using immunoSEQ multiplex PCR, the repertoire was profiled, and TCRdb retains in-frame clones only, with some absent. The sample includes fewer than 150,000 clones, 84% of them seen just once. This CDR3 comprises 14 residues. Looked up from germline, CDR1 is SGHTS and CDR2 is YDEGEE. Between the trimmed V and J ends, which lost 2 bases and 7 bases, there was a span of 10 bases. The sample taken for sequencing was peripheral blood. The sequence came from a human donor in a cohort sampled during active COVID-19. This chain links TRBV5-8 with TRBJ1-6; D is perhaps TRBD1 (6 bases). CDR3 nucleotide sequence: TGTGCCAGCAGCTTTCAGGGGTGGAATTCACCCCTCCACTTT. Protein sequence: CASSFQGWNSPLHF.